The 2 T cell receptor beta chains below all came from one sample that was sequenced in a study of T cells in Graves' hyperthyroidism and ophthalmopathy. RNA transcripts yielded amplified TCR beta CDR3 regions. HTBI primers drove first-round RT-PCR of the TCR CDR3. TCRdb reprocessed the multiplex PCR reads via MiXCR and lists one record per CDR3 protein. The sample consists of 600,000 or so distinct CDR3 sequences, more than 14% of them appearing once. The source material was blood. The receptors here all came from a woman in her 50s with Graves' ophthalmopathy.

At least ten counts were recorded for this clonotype. The chain joins TRBV5-1 to TRBJ2-1, with TRBD1 identical over 9 bases. This CDR3 is built from 15 residues. Looked up from germline, CDR1 is SGHRS and CDR2 is YFSETQ. Germline trimming cut 0 bases from V and 8 bases from J; bases unmatched to any gene: 6. The CDR3 coding sequence is TGCGCCAGCAGCTTGGAGGGACAGGGAGCCGATGAGCAGTTCTTC. This codes for CASSLEGQGADEQFF.

The sample holds a few counts of this clonotype. The chain is built from TRBV20-1 and TRBJ2-2; D unclear. The CDR3 is made up of 14 amino acids. The germline V gene has CDR1 DFQATT and CDR2 SNEGSKA (reference sequence). The V and J ends lost 4 bases and 2 bases respectively, with 11 bases between them. CDR3 nucleotide sequence: TGCAGTGCTACGGTCTCTAGTAACACCGGGGAGCTGTTTTTT. This encodes CSATVSSNTGELFF.